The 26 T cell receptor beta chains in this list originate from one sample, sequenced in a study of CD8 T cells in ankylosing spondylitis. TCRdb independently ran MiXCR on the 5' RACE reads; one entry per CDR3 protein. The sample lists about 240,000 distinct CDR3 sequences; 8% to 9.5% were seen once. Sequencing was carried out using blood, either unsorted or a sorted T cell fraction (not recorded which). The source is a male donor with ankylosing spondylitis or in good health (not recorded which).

CDR3 coding DNA: TGTGCCAGCAGCTCCGGGACTAGCGGGAGTAGGTCCTACAATGAGCAGTTCTTC. Encoded protein: CASSSGTSGSRSYNEQFF. V gene TRBV11-1 combines with J gene TRBJ2-1, with 14 bases matching TRBD2. This CDR3 is 18 amino acids long. Germline CDR1 reads SGHAT; CDR2 reads FQDESV (reference sequence). V lost 4 bases, J lost 1 base, and 6 bases stayed unmatched.

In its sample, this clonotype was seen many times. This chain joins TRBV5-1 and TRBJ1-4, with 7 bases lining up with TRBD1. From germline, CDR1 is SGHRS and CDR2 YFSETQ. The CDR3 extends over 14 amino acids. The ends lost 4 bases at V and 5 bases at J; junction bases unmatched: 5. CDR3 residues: CASSGGTVNEKLFF. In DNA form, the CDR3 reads TGCGCCAGCAGCGGTGGGACAGTGAATGAAAAACTGTTTTTT.

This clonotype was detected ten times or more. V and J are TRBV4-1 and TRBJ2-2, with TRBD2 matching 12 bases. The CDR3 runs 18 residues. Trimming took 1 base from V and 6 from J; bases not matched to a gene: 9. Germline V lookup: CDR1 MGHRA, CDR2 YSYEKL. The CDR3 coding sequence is TGCGCCAGCAGCCAAGCGTCTAGCGGGAGGGCCGAATCCGGGGAGCTGTTTTTT. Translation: CASSQASSGRAESGELFF.

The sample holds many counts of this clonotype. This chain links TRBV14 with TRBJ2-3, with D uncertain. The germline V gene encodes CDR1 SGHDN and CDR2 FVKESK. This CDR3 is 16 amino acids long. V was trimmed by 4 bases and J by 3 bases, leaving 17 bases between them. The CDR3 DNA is TGTGCCAGCAGCCCATTCTCTTCCCTTGCGACAGATACGCAGTATTTT. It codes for CASSPFSSLATDTQYF.

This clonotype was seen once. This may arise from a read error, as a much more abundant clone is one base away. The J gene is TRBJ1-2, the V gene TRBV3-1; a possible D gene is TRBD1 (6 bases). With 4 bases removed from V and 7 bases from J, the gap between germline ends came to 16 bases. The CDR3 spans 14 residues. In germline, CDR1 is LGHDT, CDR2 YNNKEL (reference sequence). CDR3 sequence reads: CASSLAGGHSGYTF. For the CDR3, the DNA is TGTGCCAGCAGCCTCGCTGGGGGGCATAGTGGCTACACCTTC.

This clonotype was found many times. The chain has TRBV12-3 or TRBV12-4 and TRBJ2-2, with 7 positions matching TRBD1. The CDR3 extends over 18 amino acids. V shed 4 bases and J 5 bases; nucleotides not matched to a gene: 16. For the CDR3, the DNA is TGTGCCAGCAGTTCCCGGACAGGAGGTGGAATTGGGACCGGGGAGCTGTTTTTT. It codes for CASSSRTGGGIGTGELFF.

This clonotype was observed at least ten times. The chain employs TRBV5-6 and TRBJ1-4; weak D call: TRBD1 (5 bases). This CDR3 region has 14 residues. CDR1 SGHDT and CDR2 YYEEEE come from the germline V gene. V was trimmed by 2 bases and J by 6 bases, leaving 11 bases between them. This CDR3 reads CASSFGTPDEKLFF. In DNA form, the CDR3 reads TGTGCCAGCAGCTTTGGGACTCCGGATGAAAAACTGTTTTTT.

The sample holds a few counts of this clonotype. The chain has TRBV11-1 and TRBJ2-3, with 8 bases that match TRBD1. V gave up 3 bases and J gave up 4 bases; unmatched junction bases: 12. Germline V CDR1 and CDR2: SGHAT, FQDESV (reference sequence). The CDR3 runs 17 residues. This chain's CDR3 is CASSFGQGETFADTQYF. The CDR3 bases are TGTGCCAGCAGCTTCGGACAGGGAGAGACGTTCGCAGATACGCAGTATTTT.

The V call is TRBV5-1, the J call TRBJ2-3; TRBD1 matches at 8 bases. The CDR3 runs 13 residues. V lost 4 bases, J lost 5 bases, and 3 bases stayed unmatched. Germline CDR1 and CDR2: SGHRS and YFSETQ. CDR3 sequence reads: CASSGGQGDTQYF. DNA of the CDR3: TGCGCCAGCAGCGGCGGACAGGGAGATACGCAGTATTTT.

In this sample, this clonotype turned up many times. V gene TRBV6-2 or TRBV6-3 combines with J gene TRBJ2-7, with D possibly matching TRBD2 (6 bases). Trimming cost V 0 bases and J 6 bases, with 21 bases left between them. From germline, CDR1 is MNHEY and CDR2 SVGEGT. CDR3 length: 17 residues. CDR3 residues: CASSYSSLYRRAGEQYF. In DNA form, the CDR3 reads TGTGCCAGCAGTTACTCGAGCCTATACAGGAGGGCTGGCGAGCAGTACTTC.

CDR3 DNA: TGTGCCAGCAGCTTTGGCCGGGGGGTCTCCTACGAGCAGTACTTC. Translating it yields CASSFGRGVSYEQYF. The rearrangement links TRBV7-9 to TRBJ2-7; TRBD2 matches 7 bases. The CDR3 has 15 amino acids. Germline V lookup: CDR1 SEHNR, CDR2 FQNEAQ (reference sequence). V lost 3 bases and J lost 0; bases outside the gene matches: 5.

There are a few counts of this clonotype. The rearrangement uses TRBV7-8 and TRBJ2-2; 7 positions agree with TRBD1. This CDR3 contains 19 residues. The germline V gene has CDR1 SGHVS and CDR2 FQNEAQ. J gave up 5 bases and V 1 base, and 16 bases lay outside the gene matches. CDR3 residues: CASSLEARTGTAWTGELFF. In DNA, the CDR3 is TGTGCCAGCAGCTTAGAGGCCCGAACCGGGACAGCTTGGACCGGGGAGCTGTTTTTT.

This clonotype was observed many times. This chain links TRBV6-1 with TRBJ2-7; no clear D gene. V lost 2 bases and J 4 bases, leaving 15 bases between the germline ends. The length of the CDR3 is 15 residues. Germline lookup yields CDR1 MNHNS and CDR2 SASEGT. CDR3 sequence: CASSEFSGYLYEQYF. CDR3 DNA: TGTGCCAGCAGTGAATTCTCCGGATATCTATACGAGCAGTACTTC.

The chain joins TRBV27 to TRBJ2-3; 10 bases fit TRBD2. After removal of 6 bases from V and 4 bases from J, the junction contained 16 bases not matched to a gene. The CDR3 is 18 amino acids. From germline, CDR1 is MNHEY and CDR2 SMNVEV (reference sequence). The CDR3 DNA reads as TGTGCCAGCAGACCACCCGGGGCTAGCGGGAGATCTGCAGATACGCAGTATTTT. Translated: CASRPPGASGRSADTQYF.

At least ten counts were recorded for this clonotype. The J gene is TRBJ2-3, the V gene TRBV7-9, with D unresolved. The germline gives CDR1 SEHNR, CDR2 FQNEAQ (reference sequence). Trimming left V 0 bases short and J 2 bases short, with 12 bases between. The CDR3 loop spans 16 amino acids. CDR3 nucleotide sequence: TGTGCCAGCAGCTTAGCGCGAGCCGGCCACACAGATACGCAGTATTTT. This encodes CASSLARAGHTDTQYF.

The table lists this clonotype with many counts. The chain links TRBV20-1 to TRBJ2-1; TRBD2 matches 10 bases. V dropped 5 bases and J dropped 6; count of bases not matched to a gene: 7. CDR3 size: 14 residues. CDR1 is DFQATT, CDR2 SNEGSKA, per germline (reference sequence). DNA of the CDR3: TGCAGTGCTCCACCGGGACTAGCGTTCAATGAGCAGTTCTTC. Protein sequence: CSAPPGLAFNEQFF.

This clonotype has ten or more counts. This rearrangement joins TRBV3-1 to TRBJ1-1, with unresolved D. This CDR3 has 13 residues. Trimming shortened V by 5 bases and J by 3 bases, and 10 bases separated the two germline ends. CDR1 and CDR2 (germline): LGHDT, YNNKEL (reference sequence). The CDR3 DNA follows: TGTGCCAGCAGCTATACTGGATACACTGAAGCTTTCTTT. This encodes CASSYTGYTEAFF.

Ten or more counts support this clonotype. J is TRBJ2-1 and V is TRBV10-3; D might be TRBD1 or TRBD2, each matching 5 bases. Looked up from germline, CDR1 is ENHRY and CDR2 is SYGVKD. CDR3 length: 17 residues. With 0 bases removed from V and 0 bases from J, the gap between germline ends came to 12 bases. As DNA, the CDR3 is TGTGCCATCAGTGAGTCTTCCGGGGCAGCCTCCTACAATGAGCAGTTCTTC. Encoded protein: CAISESSGAASYNEQFF.

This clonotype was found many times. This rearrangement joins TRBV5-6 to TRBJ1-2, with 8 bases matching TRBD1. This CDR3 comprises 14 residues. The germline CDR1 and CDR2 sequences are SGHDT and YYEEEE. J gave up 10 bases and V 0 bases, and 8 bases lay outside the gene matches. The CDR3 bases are TGTGCCAGCAGCTTGGTCTTAGGACAGGGAGACTACACCTTC. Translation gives CASSLVLGQGDYTF. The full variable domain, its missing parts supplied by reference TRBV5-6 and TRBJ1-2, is DAGVTQSPTHLIKTRGQQVTLRCSPKSGHDTVSWYQQALGQGPQFIFQYYEEEERQRGNFPDRFSGHQFPNYSSELNVNALLLGDSALYLCASSLVLGQGDYTFGSGTRLTVV.

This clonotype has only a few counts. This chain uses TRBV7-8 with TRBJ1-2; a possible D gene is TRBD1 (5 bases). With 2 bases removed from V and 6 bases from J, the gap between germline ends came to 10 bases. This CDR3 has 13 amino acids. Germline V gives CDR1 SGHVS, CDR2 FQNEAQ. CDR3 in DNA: TGTGCCAGCAGCTTATCAGGGTTTGATGGCTACACCTTC. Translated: CASSLSGFDGYTF.

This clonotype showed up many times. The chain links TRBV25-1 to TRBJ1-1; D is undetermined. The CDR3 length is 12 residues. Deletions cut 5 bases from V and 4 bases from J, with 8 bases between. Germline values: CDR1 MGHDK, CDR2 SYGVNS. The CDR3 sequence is CASSSGSTEAFF. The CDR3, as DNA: TGTGCCAGCAGTTCGGGATCCACTGAAGCTTTCTTT.

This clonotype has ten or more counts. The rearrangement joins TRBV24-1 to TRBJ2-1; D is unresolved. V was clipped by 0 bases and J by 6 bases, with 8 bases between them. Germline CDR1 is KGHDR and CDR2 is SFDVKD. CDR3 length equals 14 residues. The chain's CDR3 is CATSDLGHSNEQFF. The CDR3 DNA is TGTGCCACCAGTGATTTGGGCCATAGCAATGAGCAGTTCTTC.

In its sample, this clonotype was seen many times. The CDR3 DNA is TGCAGTGCTGGGGGCTACAGGGTCCCCTACAATGAGCAGTTCTTC. This sequence encodes CSAGGYRVPYNEQFF. The chain employs TRBV20-1 and TRBJ2-1, with D possibly TRBD1 on 6 matching bases. CDR1 is DFQATT, CDR2 SNEGSKA, per germline (reference sequence). The ends were cut back, 5 bases at V and 2 bases at J, with 16 bases in the middle. The CDR3 is made up of 15 amino acids.

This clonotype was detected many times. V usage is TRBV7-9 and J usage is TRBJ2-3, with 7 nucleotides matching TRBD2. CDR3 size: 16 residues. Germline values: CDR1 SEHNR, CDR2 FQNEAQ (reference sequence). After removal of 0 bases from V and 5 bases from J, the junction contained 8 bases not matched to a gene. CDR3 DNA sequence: TGTGCCAGCAGCTTAGCCCTTTCGGGCGGGAGAGATACGCAGTATTTT. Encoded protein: CASSLALSGGRDTQYF.

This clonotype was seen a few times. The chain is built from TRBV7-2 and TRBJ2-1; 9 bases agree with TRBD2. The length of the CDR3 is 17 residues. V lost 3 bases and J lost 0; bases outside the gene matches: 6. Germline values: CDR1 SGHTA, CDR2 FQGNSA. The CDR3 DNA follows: TGTGCCAGCAGCTTGAGGACTAGCGCCGTCTCCTACAATGAGCAGTTCTTC. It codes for CASSLRTSAVSYNEQFF.

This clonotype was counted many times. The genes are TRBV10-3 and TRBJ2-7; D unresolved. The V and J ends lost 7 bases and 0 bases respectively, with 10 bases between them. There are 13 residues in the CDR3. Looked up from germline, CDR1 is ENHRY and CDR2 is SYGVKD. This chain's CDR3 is CAIMTAGSYEQYF. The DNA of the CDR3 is TGTGCCATCATGACGGCCGGCTCCTACGAGCAGTACTTC.